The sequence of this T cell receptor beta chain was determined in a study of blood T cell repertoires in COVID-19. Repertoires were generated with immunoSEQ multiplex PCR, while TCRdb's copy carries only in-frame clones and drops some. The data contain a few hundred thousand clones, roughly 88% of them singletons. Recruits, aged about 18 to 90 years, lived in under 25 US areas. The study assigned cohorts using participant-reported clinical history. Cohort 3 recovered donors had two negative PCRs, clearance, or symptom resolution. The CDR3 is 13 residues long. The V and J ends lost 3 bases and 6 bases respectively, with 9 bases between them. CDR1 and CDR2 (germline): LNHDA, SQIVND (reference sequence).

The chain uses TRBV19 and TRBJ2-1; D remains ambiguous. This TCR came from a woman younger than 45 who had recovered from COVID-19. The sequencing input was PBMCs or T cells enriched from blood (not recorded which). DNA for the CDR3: TGTGCCAGTAGTATGGTCGGCGGCAATGAGCAGTTCTTC. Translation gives CASSMVGGNEQFF.